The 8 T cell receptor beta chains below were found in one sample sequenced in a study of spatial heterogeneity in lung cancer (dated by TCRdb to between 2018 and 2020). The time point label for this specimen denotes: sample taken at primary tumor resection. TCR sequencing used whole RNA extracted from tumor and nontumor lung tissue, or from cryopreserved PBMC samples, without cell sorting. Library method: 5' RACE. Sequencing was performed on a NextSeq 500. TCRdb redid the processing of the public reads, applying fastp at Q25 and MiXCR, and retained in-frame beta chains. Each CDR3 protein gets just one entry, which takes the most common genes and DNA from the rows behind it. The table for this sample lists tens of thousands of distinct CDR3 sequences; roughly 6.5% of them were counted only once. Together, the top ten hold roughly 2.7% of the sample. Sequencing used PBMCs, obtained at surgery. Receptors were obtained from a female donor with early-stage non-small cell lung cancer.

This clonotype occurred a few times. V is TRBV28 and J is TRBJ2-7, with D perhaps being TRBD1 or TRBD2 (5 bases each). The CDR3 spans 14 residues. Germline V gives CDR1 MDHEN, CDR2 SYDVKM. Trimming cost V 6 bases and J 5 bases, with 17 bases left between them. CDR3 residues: CASRGRGRIHEQYF. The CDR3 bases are TGTGCCAGCAGGGGCCGGGGACGGATCCACGAGCAGTACTTC.

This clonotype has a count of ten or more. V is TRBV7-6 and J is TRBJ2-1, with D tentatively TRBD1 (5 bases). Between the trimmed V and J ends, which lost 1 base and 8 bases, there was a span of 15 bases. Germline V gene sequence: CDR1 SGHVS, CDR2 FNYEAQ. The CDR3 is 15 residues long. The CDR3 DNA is TGTGCCAGCAGCTTAGGGTTGGGCAGGGCGGATGAGCAGTTCTTC. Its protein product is CASSLGLGRADEQFF.

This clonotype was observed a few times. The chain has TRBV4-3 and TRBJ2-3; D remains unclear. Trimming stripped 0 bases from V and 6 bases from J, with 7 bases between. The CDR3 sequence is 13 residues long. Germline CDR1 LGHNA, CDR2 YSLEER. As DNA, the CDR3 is TGCGCCAGCAGCCAAGATCCGGAGGATACGCAGTATTTT. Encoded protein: CASSQDPEDTQYF.

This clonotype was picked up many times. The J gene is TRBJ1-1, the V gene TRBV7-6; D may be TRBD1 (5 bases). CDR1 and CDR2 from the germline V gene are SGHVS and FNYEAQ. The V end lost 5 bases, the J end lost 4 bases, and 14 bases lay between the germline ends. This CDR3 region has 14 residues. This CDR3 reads CASSPTERGTEAFF. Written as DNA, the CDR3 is TGTGCCAGCAGCCCGACAGAAAGGGGCACTGAAGCTTTCTTT.

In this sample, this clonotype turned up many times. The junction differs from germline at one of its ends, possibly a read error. In DNA, the CDR3 is TGTGCCAGCAGTTTAGGCGGGTCAACTAACTATGGCTACACCTTC. It encodes CASSLGGSTNYGYTF. The J gene is TRBJ1-2, the V gene TRBV7-2; D unresolved. CDR3 length: 15 amino acids. CDR1 and CDR2 from the germline V gene are SGHTA and FQGNSA.

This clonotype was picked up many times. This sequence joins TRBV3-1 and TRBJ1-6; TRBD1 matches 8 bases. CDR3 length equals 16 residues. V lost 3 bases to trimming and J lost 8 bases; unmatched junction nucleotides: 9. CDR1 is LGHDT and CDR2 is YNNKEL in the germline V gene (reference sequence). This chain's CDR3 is CASSHLDRGQHSPLHF. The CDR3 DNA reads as TGTGCCAGCAGCCACCTAGACAGGGGCCAGCATTCACCCCTCCACTTT.

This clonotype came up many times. The DNA of the CDR3 is TGCGCCAGCAGCCCCTCGCCGGGGTCGCAAGAGACCCAGTACTTC. It translates to CASSPSPGSQETQYF. This chain links TRBV5-1 with TRBJ2-5; a possible D gene is TRBD2 (5 bases). This CDR3 has 15 amino acids. From germline, CDR1 is SGHRS and CDR2 YFSETQ. Trimming stripped 4 bases from V and 2 bases from J, with 15 bases between.

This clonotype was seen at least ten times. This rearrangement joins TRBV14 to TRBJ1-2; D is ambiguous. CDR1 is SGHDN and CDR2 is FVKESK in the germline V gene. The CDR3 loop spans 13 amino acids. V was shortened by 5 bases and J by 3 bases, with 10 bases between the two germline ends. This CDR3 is CASSIQRHYGYTF. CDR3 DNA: TGTGCCAGCAGCATCCAGCGTCACTATGGCTACACCTTC.